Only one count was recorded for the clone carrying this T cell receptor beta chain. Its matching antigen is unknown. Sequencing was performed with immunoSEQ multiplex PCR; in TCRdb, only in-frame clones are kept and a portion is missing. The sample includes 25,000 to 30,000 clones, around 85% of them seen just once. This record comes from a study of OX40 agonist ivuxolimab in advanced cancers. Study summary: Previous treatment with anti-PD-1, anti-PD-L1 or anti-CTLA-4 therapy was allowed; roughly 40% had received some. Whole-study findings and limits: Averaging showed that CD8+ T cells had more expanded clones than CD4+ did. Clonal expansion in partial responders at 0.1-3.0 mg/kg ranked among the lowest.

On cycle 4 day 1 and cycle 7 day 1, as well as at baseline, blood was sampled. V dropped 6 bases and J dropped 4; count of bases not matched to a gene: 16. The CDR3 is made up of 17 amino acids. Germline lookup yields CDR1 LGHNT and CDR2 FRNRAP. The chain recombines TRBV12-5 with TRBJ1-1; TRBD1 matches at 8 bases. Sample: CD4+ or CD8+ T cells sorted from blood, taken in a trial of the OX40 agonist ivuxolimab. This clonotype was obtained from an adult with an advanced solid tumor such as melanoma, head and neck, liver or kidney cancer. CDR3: CASGSLSGQVGTTEAFF. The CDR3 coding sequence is TGTGCTAGTGGATCGCTTTCGGGACAGGTCGGGACCACTGAAGCTTTCTTT.